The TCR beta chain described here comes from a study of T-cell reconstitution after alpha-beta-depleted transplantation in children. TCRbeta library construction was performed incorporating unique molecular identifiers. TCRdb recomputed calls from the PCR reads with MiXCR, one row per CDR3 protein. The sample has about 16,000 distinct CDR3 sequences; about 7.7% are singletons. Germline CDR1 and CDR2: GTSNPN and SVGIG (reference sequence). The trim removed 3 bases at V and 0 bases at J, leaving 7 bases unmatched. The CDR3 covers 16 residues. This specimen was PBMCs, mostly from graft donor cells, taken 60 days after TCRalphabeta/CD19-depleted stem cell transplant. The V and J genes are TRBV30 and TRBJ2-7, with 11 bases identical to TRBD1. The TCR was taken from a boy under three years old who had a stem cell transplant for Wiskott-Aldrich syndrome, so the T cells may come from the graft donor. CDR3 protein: CAWRTPGTGGSYEQYF. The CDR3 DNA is TGTGCCTGGAGAACTCCCGGGACAGGGGGCTCCTACGAGCAGTACTTC.